Shown below are 21 T cell receptor beta chains from a single sample sequenced in a study of T cells after yellow fever vaccination. A single record per CDR3 protein comes from TCRdb applying MiXCR to the 5' RACE reads. The sample has approximately 260,000 distinct CDR3 sequences; about an eighth are singletons. Here the sequenced sample was CD4+ T cells sorted from PBMCs, taken 45 days after the yellow fever booster vaccination. The receptors here all came from a man aged 25 to 40 who received the YFV17D yellow fever vaccine.

The sample holds a few counts of this clonotype. The chain uses TRBV9 and TRBJ2-7; no reliable D call. Germline V gene sequence: CDR1 SGDLS, CDR2 YYNGEE. The CDR3 runs 15 residues. Trimming left V 3 bases short and J 6 bases short, with 19 bases between. CDR3 residues: CASSASGADVGEQYF. The CDR3 bases are TGTGCCAGCAGCGCCTCCGGTGCGGACGTGGGCGAGCAGTACTTC.

The chain carries TRBV30 and TRBJ2-1; 9 nucleotides match TRBD2. V lost 4 bases to trimming and J lost 6 bases; unmatched junction nucleotides: 7. The CDR3 is 14 amino acids. The germline gives CDR1 GTSNPN, CDR2 SVGIG (reference sequence). The CDR3 region has the DNA TGTGCCTGGATCCGGCTAGCGGGATTCAATGAGCAGTTCTTC. This translates into CAWIRLAGFNEQFF. Full variable domain (missing parts from reference TRBV30 and TRBJ2-1): SQTIHQWPATLVQPVGSPLSLECTVEGTSNPNLYWYRQAAGRGLQLLFYSVGIGQISSEVPQNLSASRPQDRQFILSSKKLLLSDSGFYLCAWIRLAGFNEQFFGPGTRLTVL.

The V and J genes are TRBV5-5 and TRBJ2-6; the D gene is possibly TRBD2 (5 bases). Germline V gene data show CDR1 as SGHKS and CDR2 as YYEKEE (reference sequence). The ends were cut back, 0 bases at V and 2 bases at J, with 9 bases in the middle. This CDR3 spans 16 amino acids. The chain's CDR3 is CASSLGLGAGANVLTF. CDR3 in DNA: TGTGCCAGCAGCTTGGGGTTGGGAGCTGGGGCCAACGTCCTGACTTTC.

This clonotype was found a few times. The V and J genes are TRBV20-1 and TRBJ2-3, with 8 positions matching TRBD2. The germline V gene encodes CDR1 DFQATT and CDR2 SNEGSKA (reference sequence). The V gene end was trimmed by 1 base and the J gene end by 1 base; junction bases not matched to a gene: 10. The CDR3 length is 17 residues. CDR3 amino acids: CSARAPQRERRTDTQYF. The CDR3 region has the DNA TGCAGTGCTAGAGCCCCGCAGCGGGAGAGGCGCACAGATACGCAGTATTTT.

The chain recombines TRBV6-2 or TRBV6-3 with TRBJ2-5, with no clear D. This CDR3 contains 13 residues. V was cut by 5 bases and J by 0 bases, with 7 bases left in between. Germline CDR1 reads MNHEY; CDR2 reads SVGEGT. CDR3 DNA sequence: TGTGCCAGCAGTCTCCCGTACCAAGAGACCCAGTACTTC. It translates to CASSLPYQETQYF.

This clonotype was detected a few times. The chain carries TRBV5-1 and TRBJ2-1, with 7 bases that match TRBD1. Trimming removed 4 bases from V and 6 bases from J; junction bases left unmatched: 7. The CDR3 has 14 residues. Germline-derived CDR1 and CDR2 are SGHRS and YFSETQ. CDR3 nucleotide sequence: TGCGCCAGCAGCCCTCCGCCAGGGGGCAATGAGCAGTTCTTC. It codes for CASSPPPGGNEQFF.

This clonotype was seen a handful of times. This chain connects TRBV5-1 to TRBJ2-3, with TRBD2 as a possible D gene (5 bases). Germline V gives CDR1 SGHRS, CDR2 YFSETQ. The CDR3 contains 14 residues. Trimming pared 6 bases from V and 4 bases from J, leaving 15 bases between. The chain's CDR3 is CASKSRVEADTQYF. The CDR3 nucleotides read TGCGCCAGCAAGTCGCGGGTGGAGGCAGATACGCAGTATTTT.

CDR3 region: CASSSIRDKVYEQYF. The CDR3 nucleotides are TGTGCCAGCAGTTCAATCCGGGACAAGGTCTACGAGCAGTACTTC. The rearrangement uses TRBV27 and TRBJ2-7; a weak D match, TRBD1 (6 bases). Germline values: CDR1 MNHEY, CDR2 SMNVEV (reference sequence). The CDR3 contains 15 residues. V lost 4 bases and J 3 bases, leaving 16 bases between the germline ends.

This clonotype was recorded a few times. The chain employs TRBV12-3 or TRBV12-4 and TRBJ2-3; unclear D gene. The CDR3 consists of 13 residues. The ends were cut back, 6 bases at V and 0 bases at J, with 7 bases in the middle. CDR3: CASRGYSTDTQYF. CDR3 sequence (DNA): TGTGCCAGCAGGGGATATAGCACAGATACGCAGTATTTT.

The gene calls are TRBV5-1 and TRBJ1-4; D is unclear. V shed 0 bases and J shed 3 bases, with 6 bases lying between them. Looked up from germline, CDR1 is SGHRS and CDR2 is YFSETQ. The CDR3 spans 14 residues. CDR3 in DNA: TGCGCCAGCAGCTTGGAGGGTTCTAATGAAAAACTGTTTTTT. Protein sequence: CASSLEGSNEKLFF.

The genes are TRBV6-1 and TRBJ2-1, with 7 bases identical to TRBD2. Germline lookup yields CDR1 MNHNS and CDR2 SASEGT. V shed 6 bases and J 5 bases; nucleotides not matched to a gene: 7. The CDR3 consists of 14 residues. The CDR3 region has the DNA TGTGCCAGCAGATCTAGCGGAAATAACAATGAGCAGTTCTTC. Translated, it gives CASRSSGNNNEQFF.

The V and J genes are TRBV29-1 and TRBJ1-2, with 8 nucleotides matching TRBD1. CDR3 length equals 13 residues. After removal of 6 bases from V and 4 bases from J, the junction contained 7 bases not matched to a gene. Looked up from germline, CDR1 is SQVTM and CDR2 is ANQGSEA. Here the CDR3 reads CSVSQGAGYGYTF. The DNA for the CDR3 is TGCAGCGTCTCTCAGGGGGCTGGCTATGGCTACACCTTC.

The V call is TRBV28, the J call TRBJ1-5; D unresolved. The CDR3 totals 15 residues. Per germline, CDR1 MDHEN and CDR2 SYDVKM. V lost 3 bases to trimming and J lost 0 bases, with 9 bases between them. The CDR3 region has the DNA TGTGCCAGCAGTTTGATCCTTCATAGCAATCAGCCCCAGCATTTT. This encodes CASSLILHSNQPQHF.

The chain carries TRBV25-1 and TRBJ2-2; D is possibly TRBD2 (6 bases). From germline, CDR1 is MGHDK and CDR2 SYGVNS. This CDR3 spans 14 amino acids. V dropped 4 bases and J dropped 4 bases, with 10 bases sitting between them. CDR3 sequence: CASSVGGVTGELFF. For the CDR3, the DNA is TGTGCCAGCAGTGTTGGAGGGGTCACCGGGGAGCTGTTTTTT.

In this sample, this clonotype turned up a few times. The rearrangement uses TRBV5-5 and TRBJ1-1; possible D gene TRBD1, 5 bases. The length of the CDR3 is 15 residues. The germline gives CDR1 SGHKS, CDR2 YYEKEE (reference sequence). With 3 bases removed from V and 5 bases from J, the gap between germline ends came to 17 bases. The CDR3: CASSSRGELTTEAFF. CDR3 in DNA: TGTGCCAGCAGCTCCCGAGGGGAACTGACGACTGAAGCTTTCTTT.

This chain uses TRBV7-2 with TRBJ2-7, with D perhaps matching TRBD1 (6 bases). V lost 4 bases to trimming and J lost 5 bases, with 9 bases between them. The CDR3 consists of 12 residues. Germline CDR1 reads SGHTA; CDR2 reads FQGNSA. The CDR3 reads CASSYAGDEQYF. Written as DNA, the CDR3 is TGTGCCAGCAGCTATGCAGGGGACGAGCAGTACTTC.

This sequence joins TRBV20-1 and TRBJ2-7; D is perhaps TRBD2 (5 bases). The germline V gene encodes CDR1 DFQATT and CDR2 SNEGSKA (reference sequence). This CDR3 region has 12 residues. Trimming cost V 1 base and J 5 bases, with 9 bases left between them. CDR3: CSARVGGDEQYF. CDR3 DNA sequence: TGCAGTGCTAGAGTAGGAGGCGACGAGCAGTACTTC.

V and J are TRBV2 and TRBJ2-5, with D possibly being TRBD2 (5 bases). CDR3 length: 12 residues. CDR1 is SNHLY and CDR2 is FYNNEI in the germline V gene. V was pared by 9 bases and J by 3 bases, with 11 bases between. CDR3 residues: CASESSKETQYF. CDR3 DNA sequence: TGTGCCAGTGAATCTAGCAAAGAGACCCAGTACTTC. Together with reference TRBV2 and TRBJ2-5, the CDR3 gives the full variable domain: EPEVTQTPSHQVTQMGQEVILRCVPISNHLYFYWYRQILGQKVEFLVSFYNNEISEKSEIFDDQFSVERPDGSNFTLKIRSTKLEDSAMYFCASESSKETQYFGPGTRLLVL.

The genes are TRBV18 and TRBJ2-1; D is unclear. Germline V CDR1 and CDR2: KGHSH, LQKENI. The CDR3 is 12 amino acids. Trimming took 5 bases from V and 5 from J, leaving 7 bases between them. This CDR3 is CASSALDNEQFF. The DNA of the CDR3 is TGTGCCAGCTCAGCCCTGGACAATGAGCAGTTCTTC.

The rearrangement links TRBV11-2 to TRBJ2-2; D is unclear. The CDR3 has 15 residues. The V gene lost 1 base and the J gene lost 1 base, with 7 bases spanning the gap. Germline lookup yields CDR1 SGHAT and CDR2 FQNNGV. Here the CDR3 DNA reads TGTGCCAGCAGCTTAGGGCAGAAGAACACCGGGGAGCTGTTTTTT. Protein: CASSLGQKNTGELFF.

This clonotype was recorded a few times. The chain recombines TRBV20-1 with TRBJ1-6; weak D call: TRBD1 (5 bases). From germline, CDR1 is DFQATT and CDR2 SNEGSKA (reference sequence). The CDR3 has 14 amino acids. The V end lost 1 base, the J end lost 6 bases, and 10 bases lay between the germline ends. This CDR3 is CSARGGTSNSPLHF. In DNA form, the CDR3 reads TGCAGTGCTAGAGGGGGGACGTCTAATTCACCCCTCCACTTT.